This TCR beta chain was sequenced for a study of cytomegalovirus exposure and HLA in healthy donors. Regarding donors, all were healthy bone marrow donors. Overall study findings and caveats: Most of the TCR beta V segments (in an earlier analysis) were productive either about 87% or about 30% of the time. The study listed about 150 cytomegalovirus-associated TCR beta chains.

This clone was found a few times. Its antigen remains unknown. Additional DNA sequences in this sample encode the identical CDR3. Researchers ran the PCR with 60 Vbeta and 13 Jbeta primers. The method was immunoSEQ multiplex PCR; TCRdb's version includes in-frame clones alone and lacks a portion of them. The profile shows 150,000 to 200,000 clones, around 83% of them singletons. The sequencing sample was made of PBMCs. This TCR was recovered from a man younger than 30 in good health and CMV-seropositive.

In DNA form, the CDR3 reads TGCGCCAGCAGCCAAGAATTGGGAGGGTACAATGAGCAGTTCTTC. Translating it yields CASSQELGGYNEQFF. The genes are TRBV4-3 and TRBJ2-1; 7 nucleotides align to TRBD2. The CDR3 length is 15 residues. Germline V gene lookup returns CDR1 LGHNA and CDR2 YSLEER. V shed 0 bases and J 4 bases; nucleotides not matched to a gene: 3.